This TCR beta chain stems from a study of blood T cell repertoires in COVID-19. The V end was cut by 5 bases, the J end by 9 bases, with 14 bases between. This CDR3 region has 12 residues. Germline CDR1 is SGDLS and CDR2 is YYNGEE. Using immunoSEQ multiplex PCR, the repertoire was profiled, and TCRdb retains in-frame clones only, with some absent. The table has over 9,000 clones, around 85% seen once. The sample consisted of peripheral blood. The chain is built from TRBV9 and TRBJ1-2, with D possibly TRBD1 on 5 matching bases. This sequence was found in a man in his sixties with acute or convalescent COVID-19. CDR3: CASRSMGLRYTF. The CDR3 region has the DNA TGTGCCAGCAGGTCTATGGGGCTCCGCTACACCTTC.